This TCR beta chain was profiled in a study of blood T cell repertoires in COVID-19. Study details: Donors in the United States, Italy and Spain gave samples during acute or convalescent COVID-19. The analysed material was cDNA or gDNA that came from T cells, B-cell-depleted T cells, or PBMCs.

Authors' methods: Estimation of nucleated cell counts relied on the amplification of reference gene primers. Sequenced by immunoSEQ multiplex PCR; TCRdb stores in-frame clones only, minus some. Clonal size and the V and J genes are those of that table, whereas D and trimming came from the DNA. The repertoire holds about 280,000 clones, with over 85% as singletons. Germline loops: CDR1 SGHRS, CDR2 YFSETQ. The CDR3 is 16 amino acids. V was clipped by 0 bases and J by 4 bases; unmatched bases: 5. Patients of the Seattle cohort, enrolled during active infection, were followed longitudinally. The chain joins TRBV5-1 to TRBJ1-2; 11 bases align to TRBD1. The sequenced sample was peripheral blood. The receptor's source is a woman aged 25 to 45 with COVID-19, enrolled during active disease. The CDR3 bases are TGCGCCAGCAGCTTGGATCTGGGGACAGGGGGCTATGGCTACACCTTC. Its translation is CASSLDLGTGGYGYTF.